Presented here are 22 T cell receptor beta chains from one specimen sequenced in a study of T cell responses to AZD1222 COVID-19 vaccine. The repertoire was sequenced with immunoSEQ multiplex PCR; TCRdb's copy has only in-frame clones and lacks some. The sample holds over 100,000 clones, 85% to 90% seen once. Sequences were derived from peripheral blood, sampled on day 0 of AZD1222 vaccination. The origin of the receptors is an adult in good health.

The chain has TRBV6-5 and TRBJ1-1; 8 bases agree with TRBD1. Trimming cost V 5 bases and J 0 bases; bases outside gene matches: 5. CDR3 length: 15 residues. Germline CDR1 MNHEY, CDR2 SVGAGI. CDR3 amino acids: CASSPDRGLNTEAFF. In DNA form, the CDR3 reads TGTGCCAGCAGTCCCGACAGGGGCTTGAACACTGAAGCTTTCTTT.

The V call is TRBV9, the J call TRBJ2-7, with 8 bases that match TRBD1. This CDR3 is 15 amino acids long. The V segment lost 4 bases and the J segment 5 bases; nucleotides outside the gene matches: 11. Germline-derived CDR1 and CDR2 are SGDLS and YYNGEE. CDR3 sequence reads: CASSNRQGSFDEQYF. The CDR3 nucleotides read TGTGCCAGCAGCAACCGACAGGGGAGTTTTGACGAGCAGTACTTC.

V and J are TRBV5-5 and TRBJ1-6, with no clear D. Germline CDR1 SGHKS, CDR2 YYEKEE (reference sequence). The length of the CDR3 is 15 residues. Trimming left V 3 bases short and J 9 bases short, with 16 bases between. CDR3 amino acids: CASSSRVPVGSPLHF. The CDR3 region has the DNA TGTGCCAGCAGCTCCCGGGTCCCGGTGGGTTCACCCCTCCACTTT.

This chain connects TRBV28 to TRBJ2-3, with a possible D match to TRBD2 (7 bases). The V end was cut by 3 bases, the J end by 6 bases, with 16 bases between. Germline CDR1 and CDR2: MDHEN and SYDVKM. The CDR3 has 15 residues. The CDR3 here is CASSLGGAQADTQYF. DNA for the CDR3: TGTGCCAGCAGTTTGGGGGGGGCTCAGGCGGATACGCAGTATTTT.

The chain carries TRBV30 and TRBJ1-1; 8 bases are a match to TRBD1. The germline gives CDR1 GTSNPN, CDR2 SVGIG (reference sequence). V was clipped by 3 bases and J by 0 bases; unmatched bases: 9. CDR3 size: 16 residues. The CDR3 coding sequence is TGTGCCTGGAGCTTTAGGGACAGGAATATGAACACTGAAGCTTTCTTT. Amino acids: CAWSFRDRNMNTEAFF.

The chain has TRBV4-2 and TRBJ2-1, with 9 bases identical to TRBD1. V lost 4 bases and J lost 3; bases outside the gene matches: 7. Germline CDR1 reads LGHNA; CDR2 reads YNFKEQ. The CDR3 is 16 residues long. CDR3 coding DNA: TGTGCCAGCAGCCGAGACCGGGACAGGGACTACAATGAGCAGTTCTTC. It codes for CASSRDRDRDYNEQFF.

The CDR3, as DNA: TGCAGCGTTGAGGGACAGGGGATTAACTATGGCTACACCTTC. Amino acid sequence: CSVEGQGINYGYTF. The chain has TRBV29-1 and TRBJ1-2; 10 bases agree with TRBD1. The CDR3 sequence is 14 residues long. V was pared by 3 bases and J by 1 base, with 2 bases of the junction left unmatched. Germline loops: CDR1 SQVTM, CDR2 ANQGSEA. Full variable domain (outside the CDR3, taken from reference TRBV29-1 and TRBJ1-2): SAVISQKPSRDICQRGTSLTIQCQVDSQVTMMFWYRQQPGQSLTLIATANQGSEATYESGFVIDKFPISRPNLTFSTLTVSNMSPEDSSIYLCSVEGQGINYGYTFGSGTRLTVV.

This clone qualifies as medium-sized. The V and J genes are TRBV3-1 (or the pseudogene TRBV3-2) and TRBJ1-2; 8 nucleotides line up with TRBD1. The CDR3 is 16 amino acids. Germline V lookup: CDR1 LGHDT, CDR2 YNNKEL (reference sequence). After removal of 1 base from V and 6 bases from J, the junction contained 10 bases not matched to a gene. CDR3 coding DNA: TGTGCCAGCAGCCAAGCGATGCAGGGGGCCTCTCATGGCTACACCTTC. The encoded protein is CASSQAMQGASHGYTF.

The chain uses TRBV6-5 and TRBJ2-1; TRBD1 agrees at 8 bases. Germline V lookup: CDR1 MNHEY, CDR2 SVGAGI. J lost 8 bases, V lost 7 bases, and 10 bases had no gene match. This CDR3 is built from 14 residues. The CDR3 here is CASNGQGIWDEQFF. Written as DNA, the CDR3 is TGTGCCAGCAACGGACAGGGTATTTGGGATGAGCAGTTCTTC.

The rearrangement links TRBV27 to TRBJ2-3; possible D gene TRBD2, 7 bases. CDR3 length: 16 amino acids. The ends were cut back, 2 bases at V and 0 bases at J, with 12 bases in the middle. Germline-derived CDR1 and CDR2 are MNHEY and SMNVEV (reference sequence). As DNA, the CDR3 is TGTGCCAGCAGTTTAAAGGCGGGGGCAAGCACAGATACGCAGTATTTT. This codes for CASSLKAGASTDTQYF.

The V call is TRBV24-1, the J call TRBJ1-1; the D gene is possibly TRBD1 (5 bases). CDR1 KGHDR and CDR2 SFDVKD come from the germline V gene. With 6 bases removed from V and 4 bases from J, the gap between germline ends came to 11 bases. The CDR3 spans 13 residues. CDR3 bases: TGTGCCACCAGTAATCCAGGGACCACTGAAGCTTTCTTT. This codes for CATSNPGTTEAFF.

The rearrangement uses TRBV5-1 and TRBJ1-4; no reliable D call. The CDR3 has 17 residues. CDR1 is SGHRS, CDR2 YFSETQ, per germline. Trimming cost V 2 bases and J 0 bases, with 14 bases left between them. The CDR3 coding sequence is TGCGCCAGCAGCTTAGCACTCTTTCCCGCAACTAATGAAAAACTGTTTTTT. This encodes CASSLALFPATNEKLFF.

The rearrangement uses TRBV10-1 and TRBJ2-7; a possible D gene is TRBD2 (5 bases). The V end lost 2 bases, the J end lost 2 bases, and 19 bases lay between the germline ends. CDR1 and CDR2 (germline): WNHNN, SYGVQD (reference sequence). This CDR3 region has 17 residues. This CDR3 is CASSEEGTPRRTYEQYF. In DNA, the CDR3 is TGCGCCAGCAGTGAGGAGGGAACTCCACGCCGGACCTACGAGCAGTACTTC.

The gene calls are TRBV12-5 and TRBJ1-1; no clear D. Germline loops: CDR1 LGHNT, CDR2 FRNRAP. The CDR3 extends over 16 amino acids. Trimming shortened V by 3 bases and J by 4 bases, and 18 bases separated the two germline ends. CDR3 protein: CASGFGPRGLGTEAFF. The CDR3, as DNA: TGTGCTAGTGGTTTCGGCCCGAGAGGTTTGGGCACTGAAGCTTTCTTT.

The rearrangement links TRBV28 to TRBJ2-3, with D perhaps matching TRBD1 (6 bases). V was cut by 5 bases and J by 0 bases, with 15 bases left in between. CDR1 MDHEN and CDR2 SYDVKM come from the germline V gene. The CDR3 runs 16 residues. CDR3 sequence: CASSTQGTPSTDTQYF. CDR3 nucleotides: TGTGCCAGCAGTACCCAGGGGACCCCTAGCACAGATACGCAGTATTTT.

The V gene is TRBV29-1, the J gene TRBJ2-2; TRBD1 might be the D (5 bases). Trimming shortened V by 7 bases and J by 3 bases, and 12 bases separated the two germline ends. The CDR3 contains 13 residues. The germline V gene has CDR1 SQVTM and CDR2 ANQGSEA. The CDR3 spells CSGRTSDTGELFF. The CDR3 region has the DNA TGCAGCGGTAGGACATCTGACACCGGGGAGCTGTTTTTT.

The gene calls are TRBV4-1 and TRBJ2-7, with D perhaps TRBD1 (6 bases). Looked up from germline, CDR1 is MGHRA and CDR2 is YSYEKL. With 4 bases removed from V and 7 bases from J, the gap between germline ends came to 17 bases. CDR3 length: 14 residues. DNA of the CDR3: TGCGCCAGCAGCCCCCGGGACACAACGGGGGAGCAGTACTTC. It specifies CASSPRDTTGEQYF.

The V and J genes are TRBV29-1 and TRBJ2-5, with D perhaps TRBD1 (5 bases). CDR1 and CDR2 (germline): SQVTM, ANQGSEA. The CDR3 consists of 13 residues. The V gene lost 3 bases and the J gene lost 1 base, with 9 bases spanning the gap. This CDR3 is CSVEFTGQETQYF. The CDR3 nucleotides are TGCAGCGTTGAGTTCACAGGCCAAGAGACCCAGTACTTC.

About this clone: The germline gene is not matched at one end of the junction; a read error may be the cause. V usage is TRBV24-1 and J usage is TRBJ2-2; TRBD2 is a possible D gene (7 bases). This CDR3 region has 12 residues. In germline, CDR1 is KGHDR, CDR2 SFDVKD. For the CDR3, the DNA is TGTGCCACCAGTGGCGGGGGCGGGGTGCTGTTTTTT. The encoded protein is CATSGGGGVLFF.

This clone came up a few times. The J gene is TRBJ1-1, the V gene TRBV2, with D perhaps matching TRBD1 (5 bases). Trimming took off 0 bases at V and 5 bases at J, with 13 bases between the two ends. CDR3 length: 15 amino acids. Germline V gene lookup returns CDR1 SNHLY and CDR2 FYNNEI. CDR3 nucleotide sequence: TGTGCCAGCAGTGAAGCGCTCGGGGGTGGGACTGAAGCTTTCTTT. Residues: CASSEALGGGTEAFF.

The V call is TRBV19, the J call TRBJ2-5; D ambiguous. This CDR3 region has 13 residues. Germline V gene data show CDR1 as LNHDA and CDR2 as SQIVND (reference sequence). V was shortened by 0 bases and J by 5 bases, with 7 bases between the two germline ends. CDR3 protein: CASSIDGLETQYF. The CDR3 bases are TGTGCCAGTAGTATAGATGGGCTGGAGACCCAGTACTTC.

The chain uses TRBV4-3 and TRBJ2-7, with D uncertain. The CDR3 runs to 15 residues. The V end was cut by 0 bases, the J end by 0 bases, with 9 bases between. Per the germline V gene, CDR1 is LGHNA and CDR2 is YSLEER. The CDR3 loop reads CASSQESASSYEQYF. The CDR3 region has the DNA TGCGCCAGCAGCCAAGAATCAGCAAGCTCCTACGAGCAGTACTTC.